The source of this TCR beta chain is a study of control samples from healthy donors and cancer patients. The table came from immunoSEQ multiplex PCR; TCRdb's copy has only in-frame clones and leaves some out. The table has 100,000 or so clones, approximately 89% seen once. There are 18 residues in the CDR3. Trimming removed 5 bases at V and 5 bases at J, with 27 bases between. Germline V gives CDR1 SGHNT, CDR2 YENEEA. The TCR comes from a woman aged 25 to 39 in good health. This sequence joins TRBV11-3 and TRBJ2-5; D might be TRBD1 or TRBD2, each matching 5 bases. The sequenced material came from blood. The CDR3 nucleotides read TGTGCCAGCAGCCTTGGGCTACAGGACTCAGGGTTAGCGGAGACCCAGTACTTC. Its translation: CASSLGLQDSGLAETQYF.